A selection of T cell receptor beta chains follows, all from one sample in a study of blood T cell repertoires in COVID-19. The data were produced by immunoSEQ multiplex PCR, yet TCRdb's version contains in-frame clones alone and is incomplete. The sample includes some 150,000 clones, roughly nine tenths of them seen just once. Sequencing was carried out using peripheral blood. All receptors come from a middle-aged man with acute or convalescent COVID-19. The CDR3 runs from the conserved cysteine through the conserved F or W. A D gene is named only where the DNA matches it firmly. Clone size is stated in some rows and not others, as once, few, many or a class when expanded.

d_call clone_size j_call v_call cdr3_aa cdr3_nt
TRBD1 NA TRBJ2-1 TRBV13 CASSTRGIEQFF TGTGCCAGCAGCACCAGGGGGATTGAGCAGTTCTTC
NA NA TRBJ2-2 TRBV4-3 CASSPYRNTGELFF TGCGCCAGCAGCCCTTATCGGAACACCGGGGAGCTGTTTTTT
TRBD1 NA TRBJ1-5 TRBV5-6 CASSLDRTGGAAQHF TGTGCCAGCAGCTTGGATCGGACAGGGGGCGCCGCCCAGCATTTT
NA NA TRBJ1-5 TRBV2 CASRRDSNQPQHF TGTGCCAGCAGACGGGATAGCAATCAGCCCCAGCATTTT
TRBD1 NA TRBJ1-4 TRBV15 CATSRGRTGRNEKLFF TGTGCCACCAGCAGAGGGAGGACAGGCCGTAATGAAAAACTGTTTTTT
TRBD2 few TRBJ2-7 TRBV28 CASSLGGDFSYEQYF TGTGCCAGCAGTTTGGGGGGGGACTTCTCCTACGAGCAGTACTTC
NA NA TRBJ2-1 TRBV10-1 CASSLSGRTYNEQFF TGCGCCAGCAGTTTAAGCGGGCGGACCTACAATGAGCAGTTCTTC
NA NA TRBJ1-1 TRBV7-3 CASSLTEDNTEAFF TGTGCCAGCAGCTTAACTGAGGATAACACTGAAGCTTTCTTT
TRBD2 NA TRBJ2-3 TRBV5-1 CASKRAGGPTDTQYF TGCGCCAGCAAGAGAGCGGGAGGGCCAACAGATACGCAGTATTTT
NA NA TRBJ1-3 TRBV2 CASRTGTSDSGNTIYF TGTGCCAGCAGGACCGGGACATCGGACTCTGGAAACACCATATATTTT
NA once TRBJ2-2 TRBV18 CASSPPPQDTGELFF TGTGCCAGCTCACCACCCCCGCAGGACACCGGGGAGCTGTTTTTT
NA few TRBJ2-5 TRBV6-1 CASSEWRTIQETQYF TGTGCCAGCAGTGAATGGAGGACTATACAAGAGACCCAGTACTTC
NA NA TRBJ1-1 TRBV20-1 CSVLLYTEAFF TGCAGTGTCCTACTTTACACTGAAGCTTTCTTT
TRBD1 NA TRBJ1-2 TRBV28 CASSYRGRVYGYTF TGTGCCAGCAGTTACAGGGGGCGCGTCTATGGCTACACCTTC
NA NA TRBJ1-5 TRBV6-5 CASSYSAGVASAQHF TGTGCCAGCAGTTACTCTGCCGGAGTAGCGTCGGCCCAGCATTTT
NA NA TRBJ1-1 TRBV7-9 CASSTQTGEAFF TGTGCCAGCAGCACCCAAACAGGGGAAGCTTTCTTT
TRBD2 once TRBJ2-1 TRBV30 CASTTSLNEQFF TGTGCCTCCACGACTAGCCTGAATGAGCAGTTCTTC
NA NA TRBJ2-2 TRBV30 CARLRGNTGELFF TGTGCCAGATTACGCGGGAACACCGGGGAGCTGTTTTTT
TRBD2 NA TRBJ2-5 TRBV14 CASSPGGRVQETQYF TGTGCCAGCAGCCCGGGAGGGCGGGTCCAAGAGACCCAGTACTTC
NA NA TRBJ2-2 TRBV7-2 CASSVLSGLNTGELFF TGTGCCAGCAGCGTCCTAAGCGGGCTGAACACCGGGGAGCTGTTTTTT
TRBD2 NA TRBJ2-2 TRBV7-9 CASSLPSGANTGELFF TGTGCCAGCAGCCTACCAAGCGGGGCGAACACCGGGGAGCTGTTTTTT
TRBD1 NA TRBJ1-1 TRBV19 CASRSTGENTEAFF TGTGCCAGTAGGTCGACAGGGGAGAACACTGAAGCTTTCTTT
TRBD1 NA TRBJ1-5 TRBV28 CASSRGLGNQPQHF TGTGCCAGCAGCAGGGGGCTGGGCAATCAGCCCCAGCATTTT
NA NA TRBJ1-5 TRBV15 CATSRGRGRIQPQHF TGTGCCACCAGCAGAGGCAGGGGAAGGATTCAGCCCCAGCATTTT
TRBD2 NA TRBJ2-1 TRBV5-4 CASSFGLAGLSSYNEQFF TGTGCCAGCAGCTTCGGGCTAGCGGGGTTGAGCTCCTACAATGAGCAGTTCTTC
NA NA TRBJ2-7 TRBV27 CASSLRRSEIYEQYF TGTGCCAGCAGTTTACGCCGGTCTGAGATCTACGAGCAGTACTTC
TRBD1 NA TRBJ1-2 TRBV6-6 CASSYPTTGNYGYTF TGTGCCAGCAGTTACCCTACGACAGGGAACTATGGCTACACCTTC
NA NA TRBJ1-1 TRBV12-3/TRBV12-4 CASSFARNTEAFF TGTGCCAGCAGTTTTGCGAGAAACACTGAAGCTTTCTTT
TRBD2 NA TRBJ2-3 TRBV28 CASSSVAGAGTDTQYF TGTGCCAGCAGTTCAGTAGCGGGAGCGGGCACAGATACGCAGTATTTT
NA NA TRBJ2-2 TRBV18 CASSNHGRPTMNTGELFF TGTGCCAGCTCCAATCACGGGAGACCGACAATGAACACCGGGGAGCTGTTTTTT
TRBD1 NA TRBJ1-3 TRBV9 CASSVTGVGGNTIYF TGTGCCAGCAGCGTAACAGGGGTTGGAGGAAACACCATATATTTT
NA NA TRBJ2-5 TRBV5-1 CASSLGRGSETQYF TGCGCCAGCAGCTTGGGGCGGGGATCGGAGACCCAGTACTTC
NA NA TRBJ1-1 TRBV7-2 CASSLAGTTNTEAFF TGTGCCAGCAGCTTAGCCGGGACAACGAACACTGAAGCTTTCTTT
NA NA TRBJ2-2 TRBV7-2 CASRRGGAHTGELFF TGTGCCAGCCGAAGGGGGGGAGCGCACACCGGGGAGCTGTTTTTT
TRBD1 NA TRBJ2-1 TRBV12-5 CASGTGVEQFF TGTGCTAGTGGTACAGGGGTTGAGCAGTTCTTC
TRBD1 NA TRBJ1-2 TRBV7-9 CASSPGTGGDYGYTF TGTGCCAGCAGCCCTGGGACAGGGGGCGACTATGGCTACACCTTC
NA NA TRBJ2-1 TRBV7-2 CASSSVPEQFF TGTGCCAGCAGCTCGGTACCAGAGCAGTTCTTC
TRBD1 NA TRBJ2-3 TRBV2 CASEDRDTDTQYF TGTGCCAGCGAAGACAGGGACACAGATACGCAGTATTTT
NA NA TRBJ2-7 TRBV12-3/TRBV12-4 CASSPRDSYEQYF TGTGCCAGCAGTCCCCGGGATAGCTACGAGCAGTACTTC
TRBD1 NA TRBJ2-1 TRBV28 CASGDRDYNEQFF TGTGCCAGCGGGGACAGAGACTACAATGAGCAGTTCTTC
NA NA TRBJ1-1 TRBV6-1 CASSELTRAEAFF TGTGCCAGCAGTGAATTGACGAGGGCTGAAGCTTTCTTT